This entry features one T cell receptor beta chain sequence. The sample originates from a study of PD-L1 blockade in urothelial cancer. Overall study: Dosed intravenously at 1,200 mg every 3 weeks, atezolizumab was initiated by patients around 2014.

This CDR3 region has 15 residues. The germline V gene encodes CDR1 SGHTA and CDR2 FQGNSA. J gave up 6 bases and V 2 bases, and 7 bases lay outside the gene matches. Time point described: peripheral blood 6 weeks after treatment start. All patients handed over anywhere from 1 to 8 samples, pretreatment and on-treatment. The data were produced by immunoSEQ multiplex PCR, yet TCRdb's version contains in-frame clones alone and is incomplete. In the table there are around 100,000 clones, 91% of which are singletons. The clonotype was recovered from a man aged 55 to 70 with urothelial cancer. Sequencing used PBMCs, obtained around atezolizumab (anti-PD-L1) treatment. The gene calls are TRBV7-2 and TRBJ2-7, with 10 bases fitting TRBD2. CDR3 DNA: TGTGCCAGCAGCTTAACGGGACTAGCGAGTGCCGAGCAGTACTTC. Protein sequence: CASSLTGLASAEQYF.